This T cell receptor (beta chain) was identified in a study of blood T cell repertoires in COVID-19. Background on the study: COVID-19 samples from acute and convalescent phases originated in the United States, Italy and Spain. The cDNA or gDNA used as material had been derived from T cells, B-cell-depleted T cells, or PBMCs.

Original processing methods: Scientists estimated how many nucleated cells there were by amplifying reference gene primers. The method was immunoSEQ multiplex PCR; TCRdb's version includes in-frame clones alone and lacks a portion of them. V and J calls and clone size follow that table, whereas D and trimming were derived from the DNA. The data hold 150,000 or so clones, with about nine tenths observed a single time. This CDR3 has 16 residues. Losses at the gene ends were 7 bases for V and 1 base for J; bases not matched to a gene: 6. Germline loops: CDR1 MDHEN, CDR2 SYDVKM. The chain uses TRBV28 and TRBJ2-2, with TRBD2 identical over 10 bases. The receptor comes from a human donor in a cohort sampled during active COVID-19. The sequenced sample consisted of peripheral blood. CDR3 sequence reads: CASTPPSGGNTGELFF. CDR3 nucleotides: TGTGCCAGCACCCCCCCTAGCGGGGGGAACACCGGGGAGCTGTTTTTT.